What follows describes a single T cell receptor beta chain. The sample comes from a study of blood T cell repertoires in COVID-19. Study-wide background: Samples representing acute and convalescent COVID-19 were sourced from the United States, Italy and Spain. PBMCs, B-cell-depleted T cells, or T cells were the source of the cDNA or gDNA that made up the material.

Per the germline V gene, CDR1 is LGHDT and CDR2 is YNNKEL (reference sequence). CDR3 length: 16 residues. Trimming took 4 bases from V and 6 from J, leaving 22 bases between them. Only in-frame clones appear in the TCRdb table, and some are missing; sequencing was by immunoSEQ multiplex PCR. The profile covers 75,000 to 95,000 clones, with 80% to 90% appearing a single time and roughly 1.1% taken by the ten largest. This chain connects TRBV3-1 (or the pseudogene TRBV3-2) to TRBJ2-7; a possible D gene is TRBD2 (6 bases). The receptor was derived from a human donor in a cohort sampled during active COVID-19. Sequenced material: peripheral blood. The CDR3 protein is CASSPFLTGGASEQYF. CDR3 nucleotide sequence: TGTGCCAGCAGCCCCTTCCTAACTGGCGGGGCATCCGAGCAGTACTTC.